This TCR beta chain originates from a study of shared clonotypes between healthy human individuals. With regard to this clone: Its antigen is undetermined. Other DNA sequences of this sample code for an identical CDR3.

Study observations and caveats: Sampling covered blood only; tissue repertoires likely differ. The expectation was that sequencing depth would affect clonotype sharing among donors. Compared with clonotypes that all four donors shared, non-shared clonotypes had lower generation probabilities.

Germline CDR1 reads MNHEY; CDR2 reads SVGAGI. The CDR3 has 12 residues. Trimming pared 7 bases from V and 4 bases from J, leaving 11 bases between. The assay was immunoSEQ multiplex PCR, and TCRdb's table has in-frame clones only and misses some. This table holds under 2,500,000 clones, approximately 94% found once. This receptor was identified in a man younger than 35 in good health. The chain joins TRBV6-5 to TRBJ2-7; no clear D gene. The material sequenced was naive CD4+ T cells sorted from blood. The subset: CD45RA+ positively selected. The CDR3 DNA reads TGTGCCAGCACGGCAGCAACTTACGAGCAGTACTTC. Residues: CASTAATYEQYF.